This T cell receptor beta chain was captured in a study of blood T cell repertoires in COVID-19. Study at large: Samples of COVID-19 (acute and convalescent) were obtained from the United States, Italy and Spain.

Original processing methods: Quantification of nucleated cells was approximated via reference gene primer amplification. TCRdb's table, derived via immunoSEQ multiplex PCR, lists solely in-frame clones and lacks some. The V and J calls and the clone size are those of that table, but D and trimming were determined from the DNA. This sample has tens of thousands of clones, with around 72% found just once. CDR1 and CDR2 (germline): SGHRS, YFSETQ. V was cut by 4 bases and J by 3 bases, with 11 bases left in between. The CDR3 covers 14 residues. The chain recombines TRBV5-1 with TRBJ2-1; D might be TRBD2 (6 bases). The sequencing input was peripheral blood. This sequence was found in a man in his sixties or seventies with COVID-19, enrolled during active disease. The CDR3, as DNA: TGCGCCAGCAGCCGAGGGGACTTCTACAATGAGCAGTTCTTC. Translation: CASSRGDFYNEQFF.